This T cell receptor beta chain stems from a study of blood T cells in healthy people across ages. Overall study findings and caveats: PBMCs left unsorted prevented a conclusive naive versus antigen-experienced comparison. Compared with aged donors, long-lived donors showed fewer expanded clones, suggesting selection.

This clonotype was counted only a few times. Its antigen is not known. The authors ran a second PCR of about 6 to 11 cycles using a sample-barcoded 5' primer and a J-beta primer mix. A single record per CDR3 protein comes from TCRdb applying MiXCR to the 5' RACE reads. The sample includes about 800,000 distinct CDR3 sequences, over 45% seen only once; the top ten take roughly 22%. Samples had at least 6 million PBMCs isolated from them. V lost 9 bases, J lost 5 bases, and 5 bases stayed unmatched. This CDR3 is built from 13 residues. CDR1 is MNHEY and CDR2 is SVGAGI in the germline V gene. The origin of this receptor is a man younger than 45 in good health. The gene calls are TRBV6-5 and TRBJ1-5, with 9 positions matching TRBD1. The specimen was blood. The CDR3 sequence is CASRDRADQPQHF. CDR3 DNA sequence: TGTGCCAGTAGGGACAGGGCGGATCAGCCCCAGCATTTT.